This is a list of T cell receptor beta chains from one sample in a study of OX40 agonist ivuxolimab in advanced cancers. Measured with immunoSEQ multiplex PCR; TCRdb has only the in-frame clones, and not every one. The sample lists tens of thousands of clones, about 91% occurring once. The sequences come from CD4+ or CD8+ T cells sorted from blood, collected in a trial of the OX40 agonist ivuxolimab. The receptor set was obtained from an adult with an advanced solid tumor such as melanoma, head and neck, liver or kidney cancer. Each CDR3 is given with its conserved first and last residue. Each record gives: J gene, V gene, clone size, CDR3 protein. Where a row states a size, it is once, few, many or the class of an expanded clone; other rows omit it.

j_call: TRBJ2-3
v_call: TRBV9
clone_size: -
cdr3_aa: CASSVGQGTDTQYF

j_call: TRBJ2-1
v_call: TRBV27
clone_size: -
cdr3_aa: CASSSSLDSHNEQFF

j_call: TRBJ1-2
v_call: TRBV27
clone_size: -
cdr3_aa: CASSLYGTGDGYTF

j_call: TRBJ2-7
v_call: TRBV18
clone_size: -
cdr3_aa: CASSPSDYEQYF

j_call: TRBJ1-2
v_call: TRBV4-3
clone_size: -
cdr3_aa: CASSQRGHYGYTF

j_call: TRBJ1-2
v_call: TRBV15
clone_size: -
cdr3_aa: CATSSTTVSWEYGYTF

j_call: TRBJ1-5
v_call: TRBV19
clone_size: -
cdr3_aa: CASSIVHNQPQHF

j_call: TRBJ2-1
v_call: TRBV4-2
clone_size: -
cdr3_aa: CASSQDDGSSYNEQFF

j_call: TRBJ2-3
v_call: TRBV7-2
clone_size: -
cdr3_aa: CASSFGLGTDTQYF

j_call: TRBJ2-1
v_call: TRBV4-3
clone_size: -
cdr3_aa: CASSQDHYSSYNEQFF

j_call: TRBJ2-7
v_call: TRBV10-3
clone_size: -
cdr3_aa: CAISEGQGTYEQYF

j_call: TRBJ2-7
v_call: TRBV7-2
clone_size: -
cdr3_aa: CASSLAWGEAYEQYF

j_call: TRBJ2-3
v_call: TRBV28
clone_size: -
cdr3_aa: CASSRQGFSTDTQYF

j_call: TRBJ2-7
v_call: TRBV28
clone_size: -
cdr3_aa: CASSLGIAGTYEQYF

j_call: TRBJ2-7
v_call: TRBV4-3
clone_size: -
cdr3_aa: CASSQDSRGPPYEQYF

j_call: TRBJ2-3
v_call: TRBV5-4
clone_size: few
cdr3_aa: CASSFRASWPTDTQYF

j_call: TRBJ2-2
v_call: TRBV28
clone_size: -
cdr3_aa: CASSLAPDTGELFF

j_call: TRBJ2-7
v_call: TRBV28
clone_size: once
cdr3_aa: CASSLRGNRAYEQYF

j_call: TRBJ2-2
v_call: TRBV4-2
clone_size: -
cdr3_aa: CASSQDQANTGELFF

j_call: TRBJ2-1
v_call: TRBV4-1
clone_size: -
cdr3_aa: CASSDRWGYEQFF

j_call: TRBJ2-1
v_call: TRBV6-4
clone_size: -
cdr3_aa: CASSGTSGSEGNEQFF

j_call: TRBJ2-1
v_call: TRBV6-1
clone_size: -
cdr3_aa: CASSGRGASYNEQFF

j_call: TRBJ2-2
v_call: TRBV7-2
clone_size: -
cdr3_aa: CASSFVGGPGELFF

j_call: TRBJ2-5
v_call: TRBV7-9
clone_size: -
cdr3_aa: CASSLAGQGSAETQYF

j_call: TRBJ2-1
v_call: TRBV9
clone_size: -
cdr3_aa: CASSVSDGINNEQFF

j_call: TRBJ2-1
v_call: TRBV6-5
clone_size: -
cdr3_aa: CASSYSSEYNEQFF

j_call: TRBJ1-6
v_call: TRBV30
clone_size: -
cdr3_aa: CAWSEVTNSPLHF

j_call: TRBJ1-2
v_call: TRBV2
clone_size: -
cdr3_aa: CASSESQGSFYGYTF

j_call: TRBJ2-3
v_call: TRBV6-6
clone_size: -
cdr3_aa: CASSPGTGYSDTQYF

j_call: TRBJ2-5
v_call: TRBV11-3
clone_size: -
cdr3_aa: CASSLVHRGFRETQYF

j_call: TRBJ2-7
v_call: TRBV6-1
clone_size: -
cdr3_aa: CASGVYEQYF

j_call: TRBJ2-2
v_call: TRBV4-2
clone_size: -
cdr3_aa: CASSATSLNTGELFF

j_call: TRBJ2-1
v_call: TRBV4-3
clone_size: few
cdr3_aa: CASSQDGSYNEQFF

j_call: TRBJ2-3
v_call: TRBV11-2
clone_size: -
cdr3_aa: CASSPAVGDFHTDTQYF

j_call: TRBJ1-4
v_call: TRBV4-2
clone_size: -
cdr3_aa: CASSQEGNNEKLFF

j_call: TRBJ2-5
v_call: TRBV28
clone_size: few
cdr3_aa: CASSLPQGTKETQYF

j_call: TRBJ2-5
v_call: TRBV9
clone_size: -
cdr3_aa: CASSTFGLQQETQYF

j_call: TRBJ2-5
v_call: TRBV19
clone_size: -
cdr3_aa: CASRMTGYGETQYF

j_call: TRBJ1-5
v_call: TRBV21-1
clone_size: -
cdr3_aa: CASSTGTGRGYNQPQHF

j_call: TRBJ2-1
v_call: TRBV27
clone_size: -
cdr3_aa: CASSFLGGSFEQFF

j_call: TRBJ2-3
v_call: TRBV5-1
clone_size: -
cdr3_aa: CASSLEFTDTQYF

j_call: TRBJ2-7
v_call: TRBV4-3
clone_size: -
cdr3_aa: CASSLTRGAGGYEQYF

j_call: TRBJ2-1
v_call: TRBV19
clone_size: -
cdr3_aa: CASSAGTVNEQFF

j_call: TRBJ2-1
v_call: TRBV5-1
clone_size: once
cdr3_aa: CASSFSGGEQFF

j_call: TRBJ2-5
v_call: TRBV4-3
clone_size: -
cdr3_aa: CASSPWSGNSETQYF